The 20 T cell receptor beta chains in this list originate from one sample, sequenced in a study of control samples from healthy donors and cancer patients. The data were produced by immunoSEQ multiplex PCR, yet TCRdb's version contains in-frame clones alone and is incomplete. This sample has approximately 160,000 clones, with 94% found just once. Sequencing was performed on blood. These receptors all come from a woman younger than 30 in good health.

This clone was seen a single time. The chain employs TRBV28 and TRBJ1-1; 7 positions agree with TRBD1. In germline, CDR1 is MDHEN, CDR2 SYDVKM. Trimming took 4 bases from V and 1 from J; bases not matched to a gene: 18. CDR3 length equals 19 residues. This CDR3 reads CASSSSLWTGRGRNTEAFF. The CDR3 DNA follows: TGTGCCAGCAGTTCTTCCCTCTGGACAGGTCGGGGTCGGAACACTGAAGCTTTCTTT.

There are a few counts of this clone. V gene TRBV5-6 combines with J gene TRBJ1-2, with D tentatively TRBD1 (6 bases). V was cut by 4 bases and J by 0 bases, with 13 bases left in between. CDR1 and CDR2 from the germline V gene are SGHDT and YYEEEE. This CDR3 is 15 amino acids long. CDR3 sequence reads: CASSTRDTANYGYTF. For the CDR3, the DNA is TGTGCCAGCAGCACCCGGGACACGGCTAACTATGGCTACACCTTC.

The J gene is TRBJ1-1, the V gene TRBV18; D unclear. V lost 3 bases and J 0 bases, leaving 11 bases between the germline ends. CDR1 and CDR2 (germline): KGHSH, LQKENI. The CDR3 consists of 15 residues. CDR3 amino acids: CASSPTGPMNTEAFF. CDR3 in DNA: TGTGCCAGCTCACCCACCGGGCCCATGAACACTGAAGCTTTCTTT.

The chain joins TRBV5-1 to TRBJ2-1; D possibly corresponds to TRBD1 (6 bases). In germline, CDR1 is SGHRS, CDR2 YFSETQ. This CDR3 spans 15 amino acids. Trimming took 4 bases from V and 8 from J, leaving 19 bases between them. In DNA form, the CDR3 reads TGCGCCAGCAGCCCCGGACAGATAAGCAGGGATGAGCAGTTCTTC. It is translated as CASSPGQISRDEQFF.

The chain recombines TRBV3-1 (or the pseudogene TRBV3-2) with TRBJ2-7, with 11 bases lining up with TRBD1. Germline V gene data show CDR1 as LGHDT and CDR2 as YNNKEL (reference sequence). The CDR3 consists of 16 residues. Germline trimming cut 0 bases from V and 5 bases from J; bases unmatched to any gene: 6. Written as DNA, the CDR3 is TGTGCCAGCAGCCAAGATTTGGACAGGGGGCGTGACGAGCAGTACTTC. As protein: CASSQDLDRGRDEQYF.

The count of this clone is one. The chain uses TRBV12-3 or TRBV12-4 and TRBJ2-5, with D unresolved. CDR3 size: 13 residues. V was pared by 5 bases and J by 3 bases, with 10 bases between. In DNA form, the CDR3 reads TGTGCCAGCAGTCTGTCCTCGGAAGAGACCCAGTACTTC. This translates into CASSLSSEETQYF.

The chain recombines TRBV10-3 with TRBJ1-1, with 7 nucleotides matching TRBD1. The J segment lost 4 bases and the V segment lost 4 bases, leaving 15 bases of the junction unmatched. The length of the CDR3 is 17 residues. CDR1 is ENHRY and CDR2 is SYGVKD in the germline V gene. CDR3 residues: CAISGIKDRLRFTEAFF. CDR3 nucleotide sequence: TGTGCCATCAGTGGCATTAAGGACAGGCTGAGATTCACTGAAGCTTTCTTT.

The V call is TRBV11-2, the J call TRBJ1-1, with 9 bases aligning to TRBD1. CDR1 is SGHAT and CDR2 is FQNNGV in the germline V gene. Trimming took 5 bases from V and 1 from J; bases not matched to a gene: 8. This CDR3 region has 16 residues. CDR3 protein: CASSVTGGYWNTEAFF. The CDR3 bases are TGTGCCAGCAGCGTAACAGGGGGCTACTGGAACACTGAAGCTTTCTTT.

Turning to this clone: The sample contains more than one DNA sequence encoding this CDR3. This chain uses TRBV6-2 or TRBV6-3 with TRBJ2-7; D is undetermined. V was pared by 4 bases and J by 3 bases, with 4 bases between. CDR1 is MNHEY and CDR2 is SVGEGT in the germline V gene. The CDR3 extends over 11 amino acids. The CDR3 protein is CASSFSYEQYF. In DNA, the CDR3 is TGTGCCAGCAGTTTCAGCTACGAGCAGTACTTC.

The chain joins TRBV5-1 to TRBJ1-6; the D is unclear. This CDR3 is 15 amino acids long. The V and J ends lost 0 bases and 5 bases respectively, with 9 bases between them. Germline CDR1 SGHRS, CDR2 YFSETQ. The CDR3 DNA reads as TGCGCCAGCAGCTTGGTCGCGGCGGATAATTCACCCCTCCACTTT. As protein: CASSLVAADNSPLHF.

The DNA for the CDR3 is TGTGCCAGCTCACCACAAGGCAGTCACACTGAAGCTTTCTTT. Protein: CASSPQGSHTEAFF. The rearrangement uses TRBV18 and TRBJ1-1; no reliable D call. V lost 1 base and J 3 bases, leaving 9 bases between the germline ends. CDR3 length: 14 amino acids. Germline loops: CDR1 KGHSH, CDR2 LQKENI.

The gene calls are TRBV28 and TRBJ2-5; 8 nucleotides line up with TRBD1. This CDR3 is 17 amino acids long. The ends lost 3 bases at V and 3 bases at J; junction bases unmatched: 12. Germline V gene data show CDR1 as MDHEN and CDR2 as SYDVKM. The CDR3 region has the DNA TGTGCCAGCAGTTTGCTTTACAGGACAGGGAGCGAAGAGACCCAGTACTTC. Translated, it gives CASSLLYRTGSEETQYF.

This chain links TRBV7-9 with TRBJ2-3; 15 bases are shared with TRBD2. Germline V gene lookup returns CDR1 SEHNR and CDR2 FQNEAQ (reference sequence). CDR3 size: 16 residues. Trimming cost V 5 bases and J 5 bases; bases outside gene matches: 5. Here the CDR3 DNA reads TGTGCCAGCAGCGCGGGACTAGCGGGAGGAGGAGATACGCAGTATTTT. Encoded protein: CASSAGLAGGGDTQYF. Looking up the rest from reference TRBV7-9 and TRBJ2-3 gives the full variable domain: DTGVSQNPRHKITKRGQNVTFRCDPISEHNRLYWYRQTLGQGPEFLTYFQNEAQLEKSRLLSDRFSAERPKGSFSTLEIQRTEQGDSAMYLCASSAGLAGGGDTQYFGPGTRLTVL.

This chain uses TRBV7-2 with TRBJ1-5; 8 positions match TRBD1. J was trimmed by 5 bases and V by 3 bases; bases with no gene match: 3. There are 14 residues in the CDR3. CDR1 is SGHTA, CDR2 FQGNSA, per germline. The CDR3 sequence: CASSLTGAHQPQHF. CDR3 bases: TGTGCCAGCAGCTTGACAGGGGCGCATCAGCCCCAGCATTTT.

The chain links TRBV15 to TRBJ1-5, with a weak D call TRBD1 (5 bases). Per germline, CDR1 LNHNV and CDR2 YYDKDF (reference sequence). The germline V and J ends were trimmed by 2 bases and 4 bases, with 18 bases remaining between them. This CDR3 contains 17 residues. CDR3 residues: CATSRKREGLVNQPQHF. CDR3 bases: TGTGCCACCAGCAGAAAACGTGAGGGACTGGTGAATCAGCCCCAGCATTTT.

The chain carries TRBV28 and TRBJ1-2; 8 nucleotides line up with TRBD1. The CDR3 runs to 15 residues. CDR1 and CDR2 (germline): MDHEN, SYDVKM. V was pared by 5 bases and J by 7 bases, with 12 bases of the junction left unmatched. CDR3 nucleotide sequence: TGTGCCAGCAGTCCCACGACGACCGACAGGGGTGGCTACACCTTC. It is translated as CASSPTTTDRGGYTF.

This clone was seen only once. V gene TRBV2 combines with J gene TRBJ2-3; D gene ambiguous. From germline, CDR1 is SNHLY and CDR2 FYNNEI. The CDR3 runs to 10 residues. V dropped 7 bases and J dropped 5 bases, with 4 bases sitting between them. CDR3 residues: CASTRDTQYF. In DNA form, the CDR3 reads TGTGCCAGCACCAGAGATACGCAGTATTTT.

V and J are TRBV4-3 and TRBJ2-4; D is undetermined. The CDR3 covers 19 residues. The V and J ends lost 2 bases and 1 base respectively, with 21 bases between them. Looked up from germline, CDR1 is LGHNA and CDR2 is YSLEER. The CDR3 reads CASSQIPWGSEAAKNIQYF. The CDR3 region has the DNA TGCGCCAGCAGCCAAATCCCCTGGGGATCTGAAGCGGCCAAAAACATTCAGTACTTC.

The chain employs TRBV6-5 and TRBJ2-4, with D possibly TRBD1 on 6 matching bases. V was pared by 4 bases and J by 5 bases, with 15 bases between. The CDR3 is made up of 15 amino acids. Germline V gene data show CDR1 as MNHEY and CDR2 as SVGAGI. The CDR3 sequence is CASSFEQGPENIQYF. The CDR3 region has the DNA TGTGCCAGCAGTTTTGAACAGGGCCCCGAAAACATTCAGTACTTC.

CDR3 region: CASSLNHQGYGYTF. The CDR3 DNA reads TGTGCCAGCAGCCTAAATCATCAGGGCTATGGCTACACCTTC. The J gene is TRBJ1-2, the V gene TRBV28; tentatively, D is TRBD1 (5 bases). Trimming shortened V by 6 bases and J by 4 bases, and 15 bases separated the two germline ends. The CDR3 is 14 amino acids. Germline CDR1 reads MDHEN; CDR2 reads SYDVKM.